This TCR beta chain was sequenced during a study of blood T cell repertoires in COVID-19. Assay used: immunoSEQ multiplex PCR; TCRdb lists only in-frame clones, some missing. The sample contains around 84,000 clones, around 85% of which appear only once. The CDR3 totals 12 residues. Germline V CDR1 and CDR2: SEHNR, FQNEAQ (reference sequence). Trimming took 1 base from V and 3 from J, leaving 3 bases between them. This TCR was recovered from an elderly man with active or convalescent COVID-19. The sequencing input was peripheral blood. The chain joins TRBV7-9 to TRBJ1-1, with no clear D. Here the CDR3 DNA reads TGTGCCAGCAGCTTAGTATACACTGAAGCTTTCTTT. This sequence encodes CASSLVYTEAFF.